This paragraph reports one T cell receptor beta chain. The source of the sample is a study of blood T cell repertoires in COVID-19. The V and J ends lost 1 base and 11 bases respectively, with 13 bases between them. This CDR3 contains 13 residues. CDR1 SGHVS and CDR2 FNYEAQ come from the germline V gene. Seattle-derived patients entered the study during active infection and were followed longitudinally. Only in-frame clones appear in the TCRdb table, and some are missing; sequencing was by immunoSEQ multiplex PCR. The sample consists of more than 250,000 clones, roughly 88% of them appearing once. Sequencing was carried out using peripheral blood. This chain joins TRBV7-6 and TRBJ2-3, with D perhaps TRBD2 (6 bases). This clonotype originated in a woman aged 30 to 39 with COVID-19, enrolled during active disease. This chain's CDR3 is CASSLDLGGQQYF. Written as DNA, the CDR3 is TGTGCCAGCAGCTTAGATCTGGGAGGTCAGCAGTATTTT.